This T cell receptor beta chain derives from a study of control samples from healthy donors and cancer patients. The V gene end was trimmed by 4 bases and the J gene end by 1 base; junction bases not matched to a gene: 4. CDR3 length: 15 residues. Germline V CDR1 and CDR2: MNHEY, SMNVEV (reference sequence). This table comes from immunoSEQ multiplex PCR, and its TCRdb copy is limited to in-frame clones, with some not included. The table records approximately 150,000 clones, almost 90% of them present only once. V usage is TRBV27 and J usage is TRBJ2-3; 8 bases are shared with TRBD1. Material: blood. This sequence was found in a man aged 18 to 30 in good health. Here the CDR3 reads CASSWGQVGTDTQYF. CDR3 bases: TGTGCCAGCAGTTGGGGACAGGTCGGCACAGATACGCAGTATTTT.